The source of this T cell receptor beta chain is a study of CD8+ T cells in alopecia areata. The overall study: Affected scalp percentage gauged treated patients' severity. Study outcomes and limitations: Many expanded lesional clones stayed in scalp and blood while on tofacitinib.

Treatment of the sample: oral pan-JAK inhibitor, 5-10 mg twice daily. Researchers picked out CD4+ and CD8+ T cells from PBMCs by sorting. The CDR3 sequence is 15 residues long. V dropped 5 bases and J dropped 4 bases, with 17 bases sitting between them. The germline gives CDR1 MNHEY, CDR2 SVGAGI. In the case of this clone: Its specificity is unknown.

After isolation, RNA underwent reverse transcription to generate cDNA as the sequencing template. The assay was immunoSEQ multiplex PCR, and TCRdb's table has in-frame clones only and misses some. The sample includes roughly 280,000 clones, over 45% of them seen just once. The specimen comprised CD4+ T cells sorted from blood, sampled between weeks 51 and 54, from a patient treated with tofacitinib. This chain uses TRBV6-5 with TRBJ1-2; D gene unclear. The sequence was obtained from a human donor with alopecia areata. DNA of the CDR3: TGTGCCAGCAGTCTGGACTCAACCACACCCTATGGCTACACCTTC. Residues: CASSLDSTTPYGYTF.